This entry concerns a single T cell receptor beta chain. Its target is unknown. These data are taken from a study of cytomegalovirus exposure and HLA in healthy donors. Study-level results: In vitro work confirmed that a few CMV-associated chains recognize CMV antigens. The finding came from a later analysis; first-cohort TCR clusters tended to co-occur in the 90 to 150 validation repertoires. According to the study, around 150 TCR beta chains were cytomegalovirus-associated.

The method was immunoSEQ multiplex PCR; TCRdb's version includes in-frame clones alone and lacks a portion of them. Of roughly 73,000 clones detected, approximately 95% appear once; the ten largest clones hold 3% to 4%. V was trimmed by 0 bases and J by 5 bases, leaving 10 bases between them. The CDR3 covers 14 residues. The germline V gene encodes CDR1 LGHNA and CDR2 YSLEER. The clonotype was recovered from a man between 18 and 35 years old in good health and CMV-seronegative. Specimen: PBMCs. This rearrangement joins TRBV4-3 to TRBJ1-1; D is perhaps TRBD1 (5 bases). The CDR3 here is CASSQDGGGTEAFF. The CDR3 DNA reads TGCGCCAGCAGCCAAGATGGGGGGGGGACTGAAGCTTTCTTT.